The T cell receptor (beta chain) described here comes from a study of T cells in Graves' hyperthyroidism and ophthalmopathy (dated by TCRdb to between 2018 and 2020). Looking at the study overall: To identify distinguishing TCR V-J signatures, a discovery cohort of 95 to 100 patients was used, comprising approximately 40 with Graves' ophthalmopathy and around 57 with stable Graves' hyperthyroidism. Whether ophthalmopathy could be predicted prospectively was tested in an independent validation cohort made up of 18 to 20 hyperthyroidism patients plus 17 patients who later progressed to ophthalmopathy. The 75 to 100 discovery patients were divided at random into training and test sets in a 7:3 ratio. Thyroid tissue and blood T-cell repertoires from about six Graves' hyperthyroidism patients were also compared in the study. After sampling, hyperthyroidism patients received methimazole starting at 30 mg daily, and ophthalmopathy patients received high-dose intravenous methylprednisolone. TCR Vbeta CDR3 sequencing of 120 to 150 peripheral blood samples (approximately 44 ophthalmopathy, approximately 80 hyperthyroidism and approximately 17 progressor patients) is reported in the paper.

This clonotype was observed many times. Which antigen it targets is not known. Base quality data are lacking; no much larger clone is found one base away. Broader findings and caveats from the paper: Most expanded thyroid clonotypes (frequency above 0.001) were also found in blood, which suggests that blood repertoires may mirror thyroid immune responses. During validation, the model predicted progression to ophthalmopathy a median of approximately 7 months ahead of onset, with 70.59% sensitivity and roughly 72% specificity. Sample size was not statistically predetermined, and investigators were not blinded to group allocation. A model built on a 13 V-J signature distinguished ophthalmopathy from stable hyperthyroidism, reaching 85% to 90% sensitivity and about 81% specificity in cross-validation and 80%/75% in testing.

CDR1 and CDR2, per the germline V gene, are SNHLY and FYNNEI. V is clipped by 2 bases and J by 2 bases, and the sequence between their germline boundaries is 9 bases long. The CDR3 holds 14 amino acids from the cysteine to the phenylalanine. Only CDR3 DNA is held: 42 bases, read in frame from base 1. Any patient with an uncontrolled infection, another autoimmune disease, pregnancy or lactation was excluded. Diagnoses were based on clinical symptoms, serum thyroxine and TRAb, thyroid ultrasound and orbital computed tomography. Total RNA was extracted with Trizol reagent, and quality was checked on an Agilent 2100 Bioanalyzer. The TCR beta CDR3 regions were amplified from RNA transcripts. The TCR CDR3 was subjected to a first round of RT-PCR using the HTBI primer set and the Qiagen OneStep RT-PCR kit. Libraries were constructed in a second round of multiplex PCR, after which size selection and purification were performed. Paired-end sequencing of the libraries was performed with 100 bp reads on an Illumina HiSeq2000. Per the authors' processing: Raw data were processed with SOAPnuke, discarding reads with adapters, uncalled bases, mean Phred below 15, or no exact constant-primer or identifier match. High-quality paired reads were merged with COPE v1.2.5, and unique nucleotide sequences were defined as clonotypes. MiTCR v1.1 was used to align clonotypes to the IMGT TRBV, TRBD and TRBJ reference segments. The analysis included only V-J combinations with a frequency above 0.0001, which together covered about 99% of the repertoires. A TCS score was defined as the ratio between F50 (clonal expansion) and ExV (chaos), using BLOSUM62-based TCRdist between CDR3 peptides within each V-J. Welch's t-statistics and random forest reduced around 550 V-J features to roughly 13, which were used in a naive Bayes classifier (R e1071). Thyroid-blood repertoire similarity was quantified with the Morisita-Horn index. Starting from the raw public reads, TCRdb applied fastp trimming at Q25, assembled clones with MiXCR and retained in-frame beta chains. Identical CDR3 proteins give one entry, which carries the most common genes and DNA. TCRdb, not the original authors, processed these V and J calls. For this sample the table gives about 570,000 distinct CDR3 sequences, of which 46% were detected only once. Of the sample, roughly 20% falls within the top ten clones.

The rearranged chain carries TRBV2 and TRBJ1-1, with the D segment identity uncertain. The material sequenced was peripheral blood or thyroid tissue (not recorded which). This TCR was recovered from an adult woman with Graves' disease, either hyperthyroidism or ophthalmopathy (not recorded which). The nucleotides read TGTGCCAGCAGTGAACAAATAGCCAACACTGAAGCTTTCTTT. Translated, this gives CASSEQIANTEAFF.